This entry lists 11 T cell receptor beta chains sequenced from one sample in a study of circulating CD8 cells and anti-PD-1 response in melanoma. Live CD3+CD8+TCRalphabeta+ cells were sorted into four subsets by PD-1 and/or TIGIT. TCR libraries were prepared from about 15 ng of total RNA with the QIAseq Immune Repertoire TCR panel. A single record per CDR3 protein comes from TCRdb applying MiXCR to the reads. The data show under 400 distinct CDR3 sequences, approximately 9% seen once. The material sequenced was CD8+ T cells from PBMCs, taken at baseline or after one month of anti-PD-1 therapy (not recorded which). These receptors were obtained from a human donor with melanoma.

Relative to its sample, this clonotype is large (0.1 to 1%). V gene TRBV19 combines with J gene TRBJ2-2; a possible D gene is TRBD2 (5 bases). The CDR3 is 16 amino acids. Germline values: CDR1 LNHDA, CDR2 SQIVND (reference sequence). The V gene lost 6 bases and the J gene lost 0 bases, with 14 bases spanning the gap. CDR3 loop: CASRTSEASNTGELFF. The CDR3 DNA sequence: TGTGCCAGTAGAACGTCGGAGGCGTCGAACACCGGGGAGCTGTTTTTT.

In regard to this clonotype: It differs at one base from a far larger clone, so likely a read error. Written as DNA, the CDR3 is TGTGCCAGCACCCCCTCGGTCGGCCTTAACGGCAATGAGCAGTACTTC. Translation gives CASTPSVGLNGNEQYF. The chain couples TRBV28 to TRBJ2-7; D gene ambiguous. The V and J ends lost 7 bases and 7 bases respectively, with 26 bases between them. The V gene's germline CDR1 is MDHEN and CDR2 SYDVKM. CDR3 size: 16 residues.

This clonotype ranks as large. The junction differs from germline at one of its ends, possibly a read error. This chain uses TRBV29-1 with TRBJ2-7; D may be TRBD1 or TRBD2 (5 bases each). The germline V gene has CDR1 SQVTM and CDR2 ANQGSEA. This CDR3 has 13 residues. This chain's CDR3 is CSVVGGTSYEQYF. The CDR3 DNA follows: TGCAGCGTTGTTGGGGGAACCTCCTACGAGCAATACTTC.

By its share, this clonotype is large. The rearrangement joins TRBV19 to TRBJ2-7; 14 positions agree with TRBD2. V was clipped by 6 bases and J by 0 bases; unmatched bases: 7. The CDR3 totals 17 residues. In germline, CDR1 is LNHDA, CDR2 SQIVND (reference sequence). The CDR3 loop is CASSGTSGSGGSYEQYF. CDR3 nucleotide sequence: TGTGCCAGTAGCGGGACTAGCGGGAGTGGGGGCTCCTACGAGCAGTACTTC.

By its share, this clonotype is large. The chain combines TRBV4-1 with TRBJ2-2; 9 bases fit TRBD2. The V and J ends lost 7 bases and 5 bases, in that order; junction bases with no gene match: 14. The CDR3 sequence is 17 residues long. Looked up from germline, CDR1 is MGHRA and CDR2 is YSYEKL. Here the CDR3 DNA reads TGCGCCAGCACCGACGGCGCGGGGGGGCTCTGGACCGGGGAGCTGTTTTTT. This sequence encodes CASTDGAGGLWTGELFF.

This clonotype is labeled as large. The chain carries TRBV19 and TRBJ2-1, with 16 positions matching TRBD2. Germline lookup yields CDR1 LNHDA and CDR2 SQIVND (reference sequence). CDR3 length: 19 residues. V trimming: 0 bases; J trimming: 3 bases; junction bases outside the gene matches: 5. The CDR3, as DNA: TGTGCCAGTAGTATAGATTTGGGGACTAGCGGGAGGGGCTACAATGAGCAGTTCTTC. Its protein product is CASSIDLGTSGRGYNEQFF.

This clonotype is categorized as large. V is TRBV4-2 and J is TRBJ2-7; possible D gene TRBD2, 6 bases. Germline lookup yields CDR1 LGHNA and CDR2 YNFKEQ. This CDR3 comprises 13 residues. V lost 7 bases to trimming and J lost 0 bases, with 10 bases between them. CDR3 residues: CASNSGSSYEQYF. In DNA, the CDR3 is TGTGCCAGCAATAGCGGAAGCTCCTACGAGCAGTACTTC.

This clonotype qualifies as large. The V call is TRBV11-2, the J call TRBJ2-5; tentative D call: TRBD2 (6 bases). V lost 2 bases to trimming and J lost 2 bases, with 12 bases between them. Germline V CDR1 and CDR2: SGHAT, FQNNGV. CDR3 length: 15 amino acids. Written as DNA, the CDR3 is TGTGCCAGCAGCTTATTTGGTAGCGGACAAGAGACCCAGTACTTC. It translates to CASSLFGSGQETQYF.

Sample share makes this clonotype medium-sized (0.01 to 0.1%). The J gene is TRBJ2-2, the V gene TRBV18, with 8 bases matching TRBD1. The CDR3 has 15 residues. The germline gives CDR1 KGHSH, CDR2 LQKENI. J lost 4 bases, V lost 3 bases, and 4 bases had no gene match. The CDR3 DNA reads TGTGCCAGCTCACCGGACAGGGCAACCACCGGGGAGCTGTTTTTT. Amino acids: CASSPDRATTGELFF.

This clonotype is medium-sized by share. This chain connects TRBV5-6 to TRBJ2-1, with D uncertain. V was cut by 2 bases and J by 2 bases, with 5 bases left in between. This CDR3 comprises 13 residues. The V gene's germline CDR1 is SGHDT and CDR2 YYEEEE. The CDR3 sequence is CASSFSTYNEQFF. The CDR3 coding sequence is TGTGCCAGCAGCTTTTCTACCTACAATGAGCAGTTCTTC.

By share of the sample, this clonotype is large. The chain couples TRBV28 to TRBJ2-3; the D gene is possibly TRBD2 (6 bases). CDR1 and CDR2 (germline): MDHEN, SYDVKM. The length of the CDR3 is 17 residues. V was shortened by 6 bases and J by 1 base, with 20 bases between the two germline ends. The CDR3 sequence is CASRPVGTLFGTDTQYF. CDR3 nucleotides: TGTGCCAGCAGACCGGTAGGGACTCTGTTTGGCACAGATACGCAGTATTTT.